These 2 T cell receptor beta chains were sequenced from one sample in a study of T cells after yellow fever vaccination. MiXCR, applied by TCRdb to the 5' RACE reads, yields one record per CDR3 protein. The sample lists about 320,000 distinct CDR3 sequences, about 4.5% occurring once. The specimen comprised PBMCs, sampled 15 days after the yellow fever booster vaccination. Receptors originate from a man younger than 35 who received the YFV17D yellow fever vaccine.

The chain's CDR3 is CASTEDRGDYGYTF. DNA for the CDR3: TGTGCCAGTACAGAGGACAGGGGAGACTATGGCTACACCTTC. The genes are TRBV19 and TRBJ1-2; 9 bases are shared with TRBD1. This CDR3 has 14 residues. V trimming: 7 bases; J trimming: 3 bases; junction bases outside the gene matches: 6. The V gene's germline CDR1 is LNHDA and CDR2 SQIVND (reference sequence).

V is TRBV18 and J is TRBJ2-7; a possible D gene is TRBD2 (6 bases). CDR3 length: 14 residues. The V end was cut by 3 bases, the J end by 4 bases, with 13 bases between. CDR1 is KGHSH and CDR2 is LQKENI in the germline V gene. The CDR3 here is CASSPTGGSYEQYV. CDR3 sequence (DNA): TGTGCCAGCTCACCGACTGGGGGGTCATACGAGCAGTACGTC.